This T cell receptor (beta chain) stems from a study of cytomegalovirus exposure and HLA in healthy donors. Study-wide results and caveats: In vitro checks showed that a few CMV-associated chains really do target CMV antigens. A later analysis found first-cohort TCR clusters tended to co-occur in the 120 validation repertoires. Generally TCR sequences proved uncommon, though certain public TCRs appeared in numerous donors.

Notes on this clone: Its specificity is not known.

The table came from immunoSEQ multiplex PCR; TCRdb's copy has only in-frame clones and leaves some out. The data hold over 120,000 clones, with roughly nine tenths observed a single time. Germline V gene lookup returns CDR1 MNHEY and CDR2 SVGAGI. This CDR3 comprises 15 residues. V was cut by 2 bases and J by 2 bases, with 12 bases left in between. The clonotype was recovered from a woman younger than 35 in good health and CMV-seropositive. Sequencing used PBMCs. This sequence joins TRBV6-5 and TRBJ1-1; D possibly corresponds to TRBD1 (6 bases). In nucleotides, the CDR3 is TGTGCCAGCAGTTACGAAACAGGGTTAAACACTGAAGCTTTCTTT. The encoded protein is CASSYETGLNTEAFF.